The rows below give T cell receptor beta chains drawn from one sample of a study of control samples from healthy donors and cancer patients. Using immunoSEQ multiplex PCR, the repertoire was profiled, and TCRdb retains in-frame clones only, with some absent. The profile shows about 89,000 clones, roughly 86% of them singletons. Sequencing used blood. These TCRs come from a man under 40 in good health. The CDR3 runs from the conserved cysteine through the conserved F or W. A D gene is named only where the DNA matches it firmly. Rows give clone size only sometimes, using once, few, many, or a class for an expanded clone.

cdr3_nt | cdr3_aa | d_call | clone_size | j_call | v_call
TGTGCCAGCAGCCCCCGGGGACCTAGCACAGATACGCAGTATTTT | CASSPRGPSTDTQYF | . | . | TRBJ2-3 | TRBV7-2
TGTGCCAGCAGTTTCGACAGATACAATCAGCCCCAGCATTTT | CASSFDRYNQPQHF | . | . | TRBJ1-5 | TRBV27
TGCGCCAGCAGTTCAGGGATTACTCAGCCCCAGCATTTT | CASSSGITQPQHF | . | . | TRBJ1-5 | TRBV10-2
TGTGCCAGCAGCAACGGCATCGGAGGTTATGAGCAGTACTTC | CASSNGIGGYEQYF | . | . | TRBJ2-7 | TRBV7-8
TGTGCCAGCAGTTACGGGACAGGGGGCTTAAATTCACCCCTCCACTTT | CASSYGTGGLNSPLHF | TRBD1 | few | TRBJ1-6 | TRBV6-5
TGCGCCAGCAGCTCCGACGGGGCTAATGAAAAACTGTTTTTT | CASSSDGANEKLFF | . | . | TRBJ1-4 | TRBV5-1
TGTGCCAGCAGTTACTCTGGGGGTAGCGGGGGCCTTTGGTTTGAGCAGTTCTTC | CASSYSGGSGGLWFEQFF | TRBD2 | . | TRBJ2-1 | TRBV6-2/TRBV6-3
TGCGCCAGCAGCTTGGCCTCCGGGACAGGGGCCGGAAACACCATATATTTT | CASSLASGTGAGNTIYF | TRBD1 | . | TRBJ1-3 | TRBV5-1
TGCAGCGTTGAAACCCGGGAAGAGACCCAGTACTTC | CSVETREETQYF | . | . | TRBJ2-5 | TRBV29-1
TGTGCCAGCTCCTCCAGGGTCTCTGGAAACACCATATATTTT | CASSSRVSGNTIYF | . | . | TRBJ1-3 | TRBV7-8
TGCGCCAGCAGCCAAGTGACGTGGGGGGCTGGGGCCAACGTCCTGACTTTC | CASSQVTWGAGANVLTF | . | . | TRBJ2-6 | TRBV4-1
TGTGCCAGCAGTTACTTCAACAGGGGGAACTATGGCTACACCTTC | CASSYFNRGNYGYTF | TRBD1 | . | TRBJ1-2 | TRBV6-5
TGTGCCAGCAGCCTACGGACTGGTTCCAACCAAGAGACCCAGTACTTC | CASSLRTGSNQETQYF | . | . | TRBJ2-5 | TRBV7-2
TGTGCCAGCAGTCCCGGGCCACTGGGCTATGGCTACACCTTC | CASSPGPLGYGYTF | . | . | TRBJ1-2 | TRBV27
TGTGCCAGCAGCCCCTCAGCGGGGGGAGATACGCAGTATTTT | CASSPSAGGDTQYF | TRBD2 | few | TRBJ2-3 | TRBV3-1/TRBV3-2
TGTGCCAGCAGCGCCCAAGGGACAGAGGCTCGGGAGACCCAGTACTTC | CASSAQGTEARETQYF | TRBD1 | . | TRBJ2-5 | TRBV9
TGTGCCAGCGGGCAGCCTAACACTGAAGCTTTCTTT | CASGQPNTEAFF | . | . | TRBJ1-1 | TRBV18
TGTGCCAGCAGTGGAGGGACAGGGATCATGAACACTGAAGCTTTCTTT | CASSGGTGIMNTEAFF | TRBD1 | . | TRBJ1-1 | TRBV6-1
TGTGCCAGTAGTATAGCGGGGGGGCCCTACAATGAGCAGTTCTTC | CASSIAGGPYNEQFF | TRBD2 | . | TRBJ2-1 | TRBV19
TGTGCCAGCTCACCGACGAGCGGGGGATACACAGATACGCAGTATTTT | CASSPTSGGYTDTQYF | TRBD2 | . | TRBJ2-3 | TRBV18
TGTGCCAGTAGTTGGCGACAGGGAGGGAGAGTTTATAGCAATCAGCCCCAGCATTTT | CASSWRQGGRVYSNQPQHF | TRBD1 | . | TRBJ1-5 | TRBV19
TGTGCCAGCAGCGGGCACGGGCTACAAGAGACCCAGTACTTC | CASSGHGLQETQYF | . | . | TRBJ2-5 | TRBV9
TGTGCCAGCAGCTTAGCGCCACGGAACACCGGGGAGCTGTTTTTT | CASSLAPRNTGELFF | . | few | TRBJ2-2 | TRBV7-2
TGTGCCAGCAGCCCCCTTATAGGACAGGGAACATTGGATACGCAGTATTTT | CASSPLIGQGTLDTQYF | TRBD1 | . | TRBJ2-3 | TRBV2
TGCAGTGCTAGTAACGACAGGGTAAATGAAAAACTGTTTTTT | CSASNDRVNEKLFF | TRBD1 | . | TRBJ1-4 | TRBV20-1
TGTGCCATCAGTGAGTCAGGCGGGGGGCCCTACGAGCAGTACTTC | CAISESGGGPYEQYF | TRBD2 | . | TRBJ2-7 | TRBV10-3
TGTGCCTGGATGGTGGCCCGGAGGGGCTACACCTTC | CAWMVARRGYTF | . | once | TRBJ1-2 | TRBV30
TGCAGCGTGGGGCGGGATGGCGCTGAAGCTTTCTTT | CSVGRDGAEAFF | . | . | TRBJ1-1 | TRBV29-1
TGCGCCAGCAGCTTGGGAGGGTCTGGGGCCAACGTCCTGACTTTC | CASSLGGSGANVLTF | . | many | TRBJ2-6 | TRBV5-1
TGTGCCAGCAGCCCGACAGGGTATGGCTACACCTTC | CASSPTGYGYTF | TRBD1 | once | TRBJ1-2 | TRBV14
TGTGCCAGTAGTATAGGCCCGGGTACTCAGCCCCAGCATTTT | CASSIGPGTQPQHF | . | . | TRBJ1-5 | TRBV19
TGTGCCAGCAGTTTACGGGTAGGGACTAGCGTATACAATGAGCAGTTCTTC | CASSLRVGTSVYNEQFF | TRBD2 | . | TRBJ2-1 | TRBV27
TGTGCCAGCATGAAAGACAGGGTTGCAGATCAGCCCCAGCATTTT | CASMKDRVADQPQHF | TRBD1 | . | TRBJ1-5 | TRBV6-5
TGCGCCAGCACCTGGGGCCCCGGGGGGAACAATGAGCAGTTCTTC | CASTWGPGGNNEQFF | TRBD2 | . | TRBJ2-1 | TRBV5-1
TGTGCCAGCAGCCTGGGGGGGCAGCGCTCTGGAAACACCATATATTTT | CASSLGGQRSGNTIYF | . | . | TRBJ1-3 | TRBV7-9
TGTGCCACCAAGTCATCTCGGGATAACACCGGGGAGCTGTTTTTT | CATKSSRDNTGELFF | . | few | TRBJ2-2 | TRBV24-1
TGTGCCAGCAGTCCGGACAGCATAAGGGAGCTGTTTTTT | CASSPDSIRELFF | . | . | TRBJ2-2 | TRBV6-5
TGTGCCTGGAGTCCACCCGGAAACTACTACAATGAGCAGTTCTTC | CAWSPPGNYYNEQFF | . | . | TRBJ2-1 | TRBV30
TGTGCCAGCAGCCAAAAGCCCGGGGCGCTGGCTCAAGAGACCCAGTACTTC | CASSQKPGALAQETQYF | . | . | TRBJ2-5 | TRBV7-2
TGTGCCAGCAGTTTGGGGGGGGCCAAAAACATTCAGTACTTC | CASSLGGAKNIQYF | TRBD2 | . | TRBJ2-4 | TRBV27